The clone carrying this T cell receptor beta chain was detected ten times or more. As yet, its antigen is unknown. Treg sorting used a CD4+CD25+CD127-/low gate. Study-wide results and caveats: Tumor Tregs overlapped most with tumor, then blood, naive CD4+ cells.

V was clipped by 0 bases and J by 7 bases; unmatched bases: 11. The CDR3 is 16 amino acids. Germline CDR1 DFQATT, CDR2 SNEGSKA (reference sequence). TCRdb fed the 5' RACE reads into MiXCR, producing one record per CDR3 protein. The data hold roughly 30,000 distinct CDR3 sequences, with over 20% observed a single time. This clonotype was obtained from a female donor with breast cancer. The V gene is TRBV20-1, the J gene TRBJ1-1; 10 bases are shared with TRBD1. Sequencing was done on a sample of tumor-infiltrating Tregs sorted from the breast tumor. Here the CDR3 reads CSARDMGQGRRGEAFF. In nucleotides, the CDR3 is TGCAGTGCTAGAGATATGGGACAGGGGCGTCGAGGTGAAGCTTTCTTT.